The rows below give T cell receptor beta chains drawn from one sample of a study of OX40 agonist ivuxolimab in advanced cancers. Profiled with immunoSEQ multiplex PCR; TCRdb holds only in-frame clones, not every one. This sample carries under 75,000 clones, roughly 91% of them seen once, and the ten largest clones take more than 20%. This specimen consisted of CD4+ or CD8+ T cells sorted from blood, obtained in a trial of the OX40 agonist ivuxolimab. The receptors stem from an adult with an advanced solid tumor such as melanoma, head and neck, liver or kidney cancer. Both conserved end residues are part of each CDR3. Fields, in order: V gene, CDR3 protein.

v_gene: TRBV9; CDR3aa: CASSLGYYNEQFF
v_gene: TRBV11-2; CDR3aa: CASSQEKTQYF
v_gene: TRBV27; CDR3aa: CASSPRAYNEQFF
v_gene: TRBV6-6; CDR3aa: CASDFNPGAFQETQYF
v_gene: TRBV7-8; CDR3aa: CASSKRTSVGTQYF
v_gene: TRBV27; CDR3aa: CASSFSGQGTYEQYF
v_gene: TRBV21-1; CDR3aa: CASSAQGLDTEAFF
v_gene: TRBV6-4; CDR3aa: CASSATVGDTGELFF
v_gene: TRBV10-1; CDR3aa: CASSDGIYNEQFF
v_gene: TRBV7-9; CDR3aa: CASSPDARPEQYF
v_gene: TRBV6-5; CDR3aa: CASSSLLAGELGEQFF
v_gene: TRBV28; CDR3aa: CATQLPGGYYGYTF
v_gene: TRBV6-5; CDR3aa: CASSRGSSYNEQFF
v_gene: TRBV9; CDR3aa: CASSVEGGTDTQYF
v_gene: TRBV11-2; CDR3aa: CASSLLAGSEQYF
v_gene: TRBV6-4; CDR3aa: CASSDSSGTAHHNEQFF
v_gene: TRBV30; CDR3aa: CAGRGLTTYEQYF
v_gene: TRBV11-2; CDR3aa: CASSTTRLLPYEQYF
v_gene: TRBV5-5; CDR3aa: CASSLTREQFF
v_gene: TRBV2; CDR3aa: CAVTAGRTEAFF
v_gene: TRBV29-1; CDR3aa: CSVEDEGQGSYNEQFF
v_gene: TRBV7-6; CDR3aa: CASSLGGYQPQHF
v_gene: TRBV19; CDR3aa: CASSWGASPIYEQYF
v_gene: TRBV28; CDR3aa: CASSSLPTDWGYTF
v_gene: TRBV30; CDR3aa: CAWSLWAGVGEQYF
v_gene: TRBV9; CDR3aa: CASSVEQAGEKLFF